These 30 T cell receptor beta chains originate from one sample sequenced in a study of CD8+CD57+ T cells in acquired aplastic anemia (dated by TCRdb to the late 2010s). Flow cytometry had shown CD8+CD57+ cell expansion in the patients selected for sequencing. Sequencing used an Illumina HiSeq 2000. Genomic DNA served as template for TCR beta VDJ combination and CDR3 sequence profiling. TCRdb reanalyzed the raw reads on its own, using fastp at Q25 for trimming and MiXCR for clone calling, and kept in-frame beta chains. Each CDR3 protein gets just one entry, which takes the most common genes and DNA from the rows behind it. In this sample the table shows 150,000 to 180,000 distinct CDR3 sequences, less than 60% of which occur a single time. The leading ten clones occupy 12% of the sample. The sequenced sample consisted of sorted CD4+, CD8+, or CD8+CD57+ T cells (not recorded which) from PBMCs. These receptors all stem from a human donor with aplastic anemia.

CDR3 DNA sequence: TGTGCCAGCAGTTCTCCCGGACCGCGGCCCCTCCACTTT. It is translated as CASSSPGPRPLHF. The chain has TRBV27 and TRBJ1-6; D is undetermined. The CDR3 is 13 amino acids. Trimming removed 4 bases from V and 13 bases from J, with 14 bases in between. Germline-derived CDR1 and CDR2 are MNHEY and SMNVEV (reference sequence).

This clonotype was seen a handful of times. The rearrangement joins TRBV2 to TRBJ2-5, with 10 bases lining up with TRBD1. The CDR3 has 13 residues. J gave up 3 bases and V 8 bases, and 3 bases lay outside the gene matches. Looked up from germline, CDR1 is SNHLY and CDR2 is FYNNEI. CDR3 nucleotide sequence: TGTGCCAGCTTGGACAGGGGGAAAGAGACCCAGTACTTC. It is translated as CASLDRGKETQYF.

The chain recombines TRBV2 with TRBJ1-5; the D is unclear. The CDR3 has 15 amino acids. Germline V gene lookup returns CDR1 SNHLY and CDR2 FYNNEI. V shed 5 bases and J shed 2 bases, with 13 bases lying between them. The CDR3 nucleotides read TGTGCCAGCAGTCAAGAGACATCGGGCAATCAGCCCCAGCATTTT. Translating gives CASSQETSGNQPQHF.

The chain recombines TRBV10-3 with TRBJ1-4; D not resolved. The V and J ends lost 10 bases and 8 bases respectively, with 23 bases between them. Germline lookup yields CDR1 ENHRY and CDR2 SYGVKD. The CDR3 loop spans 15 amino acids. The CDR3 protein is CASSVPRGTVEKLFF. As DNA, the CDR3 is TGTGCCAGCAGCGTCCCCCGGGGAACTGTGGAAAAACTGTTTTTT.

This clonotype has a handful of counts. The rearrangement uses TRBV29-1 and TRBJ1-1; D ambiguous. Trimming shortened V by 4 bases and J by 3 bases, and 15 bases separated the two germline ends. The CDR3 has 14 residues. Germline-derived CDR1 and CDR2 are SQVTM and ANQGSEA. The CDR3 nucleotides read TGCAGCGTTGCGGTCCGTCCAGAGGACACTGAAGCTTTCTTT. As protein: CSVAVRPEDTEAFF.

The rearrangement uses TRBV24-1 and TRBJ1-5; tentatively, D is TRBD1 (6 bases). The V and J ends lost 9 bases and 7 bases respectively, with 15 bases between them. Germline CDR1 reads KGHDR; CDR2 reads SFDVKD. There are 13 residues in the CDR3. The CDR3 spells CATSRGGRQPQHF. The CDR3 coding sequence is TGTGCCACCTCGAGAGGGGGGAGACAGCCCCAGCATTTT.

This clonotype was recorded a few times. The chain recombines TRBV10-3 with TRBJ1-6; D not resolved. V lost 7 bases, J lost 8 bases, and 18 bases lay in between. The CDR3 is 15 amino acids. CDR1 is ENHRY, CDR2 SYGVKD, per germline. The CDR3 nucleotides read TGTGCCATCAACGATCGTGCCGCCCGGGATTCACCCCTCCACTTT. Protein: CAINDRAARDSPLHF.

For the CDR3, the DNA is TGTGCCATCAGTTGGGCGAGGAACACAGATACGCAGTATTTT. Its protein is CAISWARNTDTQYF. This chain links TRBV10-3 with TRBJ2-3; D not certain. Looked up from germline, CDR1 is ENHRY and CDR2 is SYGVKD. The V end lost 5 bases, the J end lost 2 bases, and 11 bases lay between the germline ends. The CDR3 contains 14 residues.

As for this clonotype: One junction end disagrees with the germline gene, perhaps due to a read error. V and J are TRBV11-2 and TRBJ1-6; a weak D match, TRBD1 (5 bases). Germline assignment: CDR1 SGHAT and CDR2 FQNNGV. This CDR3 region has 16 residues. CDR3 coding DNA: TGTGCAAGCAGCCGGGGGGGGAGGTCCGGAAATTCACCCCTCCACTTT. This sequence encodes CASSRGGRSGNSPLHF. Combining the CDR3 with reference TRBV11-2 and TRBJ1-6 gives the whole variable domain EAGVAQSPRYKIIEKRQSVAFWCNPISGHATLYWYQQILGQGPKLLIQFQNNGVVDDSQLPKDRFSAERLKGVDSTLKIQPAKLEDSAVYLCASSRGGRSGNSPLHFGNGTRLTVT.

The chain employs TRBV7-8 and TRBJ2-7; D is unclear. Germline V gene lookup returns CDR1 SGHVS and CDR2 FQNEAQ. The CDR3 runs 12 residues. V gave up 6 bases and J gave up 0 bases, with 6 bases separating them. The chain's CDR3 is CASSKSSYEQYF. The CDR3 DNA follows: TGTGCCAGCAGTAAGAGCTCCTACGAGCAGTACTTC.

This clonotype was picked up many times. The chain employs TRBV2 and TRBJ1-6; TRBD1 matches at 7 bases. Germline assignment: CDR1 SNHLY and CDR2 FYNNEI. The CDR3 covers 16 residues. J was trimmed by 3 bases and V by 0 bases; bases with no gene match: 2. CDR3 loop: CASSEARQGYNSPLHF. For the CDR3, the DNA is TGTGCCAGCAGTGAAGCGAGACAGGGCTATAATTCACCCCTCCACTTT.

The chain's CDR3 is CAISDLTGGEPGANVLTF. CDR3 coding DNA: TGTGCCATCAGTGACTTGACAGGGGGAGAGCCTGGGGCCAACGTCCTGACTTTC. V and J are TRBV10-3 and TRBJ2-6; 9 bases align to TRBD1. The CDR3 runs to 18 residues. V trimming: 3 bases; J trimming: 2 bases; junction bases outside the gene matches: 8. Germline CDR1 is ENHRY and CDR2 is SYGVKD.

This clonotype has a count of ten or more. J is TRBJ2-1 and V is TRBV11-3, with TRBD2 as a possible D gene (7 bases). Per germline, CDR1 SGHNT and CDR2 YENEEA. V dropped 3 bases and J dropped 7 bases, with 16 bases sitting between them. The CDR3 is 15 amino acids. The CDR3: CASSFRGGARNEQFF. CDR3 DNA sequence: TGTGCCAGCAGCTTTAGAGGGGGGGCCCGGAATGAGCAGTTCTTC.

The chain uses TRBV13 and TRBJ1-1; TRBD1 aligns across 7 bases. The V and J ends lost 5 bases and 1 base, in that order; junction bases with no gene match: 7. Germline lookup yields CDR1 PRHDT and CDR2 FYEKMQ (reference sequence). This CDR3 is 15 amino acids long. The CDR3 DNA sequence: TGTGCCAGCAGCCCGCGGGACAGCCCGAACACTGAAGCTTTCTTT. This gives the protein CASSPRDSPNTEAFF.

The rearrangement links TRBV11-2 to TRBJ2-5, with D uncertain. Germline CDR1 reads SGHAT; CDR2 reads FQNNGV. Trimming took 6 bases from V and 0 from J, leaving 17 bases between them. This CDR3 has 16 residues. This chain's CDR3 is CASSPPRQRNQETQYF. In DNA form, the CDR3 reads TGTGCCAGCAGTCCTCCACGGCAGCGAAACCAAGAGACCCAGTACTTC.

Comments on this clonotype: A single base separates this from a much larger clone, so it may be a read error. The V gene is TRBV4-1, the J gene TRBJ2-7, with D perhaps matching TRBD2 (5 bases). V shed 4 bases and J shed 3 bases, with 16 bases lying between them. This CDR3 has 15 amino acids. Germline V CDR1 and CDR2: MGHRA, YSYEKL. CDR3 nucleotides: TGCGCCAGCAGCCGAGTATCGGACTCCTTCTACGAGCAGTACTTC. As protein: CASSRVSDSFYEQYF.

There are many counts of this clonotype. This chain links TRBV29-1 with TRBJ1-2, with D tentatively TRBD1 (6 bases). With 4 bases removed from V and 4 bases from J, the gap between germline ends came to 19 bases. The CDR3 consists of 15 residues. Germline CDR1 SQVTM, CDR2 ANQGSEA. CDR3 in DNA: TGCAGCGTTGGGTTCTTGGCAGGGGAGACCTATGGCTACACCTTC. It codes for CSVGFLAGETYGYTF. Complete variable domain (other parts from reference TRBV29-1 and TRBJ1-2): SAVISQKPSRDICQRGTSLTIQCQVDSQVTMMFWYRQQPGQSLTLIATANQGSEATYESGFVIDKFPISRPNLTFSTLTVSNMSPEDSSIYLCSVGFLAGETYGYTFGSGTRLTVV.

The chain links TRBV2 to TRBJ2-7; D is unclear. Germline-derived CDR1 and CDR2 are SNHLY and FYNNEI. This CDR3 has 13 residues. Trimming took 3 bases from V and 1 from J, leaving 7 bases between them. This chain's CDR3 is CASSDPSSYEQYF. In nucleotides, the CDR3 is TGTGCCAGCAGTGACCCGTCATCCTACGAGCAGTACTTC.

At least ten counts were recorded for this clonotype. The chain uses TRBV6-1 and TRBJ1-1; possibly TRBD1 for D (5 bases). This CDR3 has 13 amino acids. V lost 8 bases and J lost 1, with 11 bases in between. CDR1 is MNHNS, CDR2 SASEGT, per germline. Written as DNA, the CDR3 is TGTGCCAGCCCCGGGGCGCCGAACACTGAAGCTTTCTTT. It encodes CASPGAPNTEAFF.

The chain employs TRBV29-1 and TRBJ1-2; possible D gene TRBD1, 6 bases. CDR3 length: 12 residues. The germline CDR1 and CDR2 sequences are SQVTM and ANQGSEA. V dropped 4 bases and J dropped 8 bases, with 14 bases sitting between them. The CDR3 sequence: CSVGHREGGYTF. The CDR3 nucleotides read TGCAGCGTTGGTCACAGGGAGGGAGGCTACACCTTC.

As concerns this clonotype: The CDR3 does not end in the conserved phenylalanine or tryptophan, so this is likely a read error. V and J are TRBV5-5 and TRBJ2-3; no clear D gene. Germline loops: CDR1 SGHKS, CDR2 YYEKEE (reference sequence). This CDR3 is built from 12 residues. V shed 4 bases and J shed 4 bases, with 7 bases lying between them. The CDR3 bases are TGTGCCAGCAGCCGGTATGCAGATACGCAGTATTCT. Translating gives CASSRYADTQYS.

In this sample, this clonotype turned up once. This chain connects TRBV6-6 to TRBJ2-5; 9 bases match TRBD1. Germline assignment: CDR1 MNHNY and CDR2 SVGAGI (reference sequence). This CDR3 region has 15 residues. The J segment lost 12 bases and the V segment lost 1 base, leaving 12 bases of the junction unmatched. The CDR3 DNA reads as TGTGCCAGCAGTTACTTCAGGGACAGGGTGGACCAAGAGTACTTC. Amino acid sequence: CASSYFRDRVDQEYF.

This clonotype was counted between two and nine times. V and J are TRBV6-1 and TRBJ1-5; D ambiguous. The V gene's germline CDR1 is MNHNS and CDR2 SASEGT. Trimming stripped 4 bases from V and 3 bases from J, with 10 bases between. The CDR3 spans 14 residues. The CDR3 region is CASSGGQDNQPQHF. CDR3 bases: TGTGCCAGCAGTGGCGGGCAGGACAATCAGCCCCAGCATTTT.

The rearrangement uses TRBV5-5 and TRBJ1-6; 10 bases line up with TRBD1. V lost 0 bases to trimming and J lost 9 bases; unmatched junction nucleotides: 6. This CDR3 spans 16 amino acids. Germline values: CDR1 SGHKS, CDR2 YYEKEE (reference sequence). In nucleotides, the CDR3 is TGTGCCAGCAGCTTGGCCATGGACAGGGGGTTTTCACCCCTCCACTTT. It specifies CASSLAMDRGFSPLHF. The full variable domain, in which reference TRBV5-5 and TRBJ1-6 provide the parts outside the CDR3, is DAGVTQSPTHLIKTRGQQVTLRCSPISGHKSVSWYQQVLGQGPQFIFQYYEKEERGRGNFPDRFSARQFPNYSSELNVNALLLGDSALYLCASSLAMDRGFSPLHFGNGTRLTVT.

In this sample, this clonotype turned up once. This may arise from a read error, as a much more abundant clone is one base away. The chain recombines TRBV5-5 with TRBJ1-2; no definite D call. CDR3 length equals 16 residues. Germline assignment: CDR1 SGHKS and CDR2 YYEKEE (reference sequence). V lost 0 bases, J lost 0 bases, and 12 bases lay in between. DNA for the CDR3: TGTGCCAGCAGCTTGGGTACAAGCCCGACTAACTATGGCTACACCTTC. This encodes CASSLGTSPTNYGYTF.

Many counts were recorded for this clonotype. This chain uses TRBV29-1 with TRBJ1-6, with TRBD1 as a possible D gene (6 bases). The V end lost 5 bases, the J end lost 5 bases, and 16 bases lay between the germline ends. Germline V CDR1 and CDR2: SQVTM, ANQGSEA. The CDR3 is 15 amino acids. CDR3 nucleotides: TGCAGCGTTTTGACAGGAATTAACGATAATTCACCCCTCCACTTT. Encoded protein: CSVLTGINDNSPLHF.

This clonotype has a count of ten or more. The CDR3 nucleotides are TGTGCCAGCAGTTCCTTAGCGGGGTCCAACAAGTACGAGCAGTACTTC. Its protein product is CASSSLAGSNKYEQYF. The chain links TRBV6-2 or TRBV6-3 to TRBJ2-7, with 8 positions matching TRBD2. The germline V gene encodes CDR1 MNHEY and CDR2 SVGEGT. This CDR3 is built from 16 residues. J gave up 4 bases and V 4 bases, and 12 bases lay outside the gene matches.

This clonotype was recorded a few times. V is TRBV19 and J is TRBJ2-7; 9 bases map to TRBD1. Germline CDR1 is LNHDA and CDR2 is SQIVND (reference sequence). The junction had 3 bases not matched to a gene; V was cut back by 6 bases and J by 6 bases. The CDR3 length is 12 residues. The CDR3 DNA sequence: TGTGCCAGTAGCGGGACAGGGTTCGAGCAGTACTTC. Translation: CASSGTGFEQYF.

This clonotype was counted ten times or more. The V and J genes are TRBV19 and TRBJ2-2, with D uncertain. Germline V lookup: CDR1 LNHDA, CDR2 SQIVND (reference sequence). The V gene lost 3 bases and the J gene lost 4 bases, with 12 bases spanning the gap. The CDR3 is 15 amino acids. The CDR3 bases are TGTGCCAGTAGTATGGTTAGTAGAGGCACCGGGGAGCTGTTTTTT. The encoded protein is CASSMVSRGTGELFF. The whole variable domain, remainder taken from reference TRBV19 and TRBJ2-2, is DGGITQSPKYLFRKEGQNVTLSCEQNLNHDAMYWYRQDPGQGLRLIYYSQIVNDFQKGDIAEGYSVSREKKESFPLTVTSAQKNPTAFYLCASSMVSRGTGELFFGEGSRLTVL.

This clonotype was seen many times. The V gene is TRBV2, the J gene TRBJ1-1, with 7 bases that match TRBD1. CDR1 is SNHLY and CDR2 is FYNNEI in the germline V gene. The CDR3 loop spans 16 amino acids. V lost 4 bases, J lost 6 bases, and 14 bases stayed unmatched. DNA of the CDR3: TGTGCCAGCAGTGGAGACAGGGAAGGAGGAAGGGCTGAAGCTTTCTTT. This sequence encodes CASSGDREGGRAEAFF.